This T cell receptor beta chain is drawn from a study of cytomegalovirus exposure and HLA in healthy donors. Here immunoSEQ multiplex PCR was the method, and the copy in TCRdb shows in-frame clones only, minus some. The repertoire includes 250,000 or so clones, around 89% of them detected once, and less than 0.4% sits in the top ten. This receptor was identified in a woman in her late teens or twenties in good health and CMV-seronegative. Sequenced input: PBMCs.

The CDR3 region has the DNA TGCGCCAGCAGCTTGGTTGGACAGGGGGCGAAAGAGACCCAGTACTTC. It translates to CASSLVGQGAKETQYF. V usage is TRBV5-1 and J usage is TRBJ2-5, with 11 bases identical to TRBD1. Germline loops: CDR1 SGHRS, CDR2 YFSETQ. The V gene end was trimmed by 0 bases and the J gene end by 3 bases; junction bases not matched to a gene: 4. The CDR3 runs to 16 residues.